This T cell receptor (beta chain) was identified during a study of blood T cell repertoires in COVID-19. TCRdb keeps only in-frame clones here, not all; method: immunoSEQ multiplex PCR. The sample includes fewer than 300,000 clones, about four fifths of them seen just once. This TCR was sampled from a man aged 40-55 years who had been exposed to COVID-19. The sequenced sample consisted of PBMCs or T cells enriched from blood (not recorded which).

The DNA for the CDR3 is TGTGCCAGCAGTTCGAACAGGGGGGGAATTTGGGGCTACACCTTC. Translation gives CASSSNRGGIWGYTF. This chain joins TRBV27 and TRBJ1-2; 8 bases fit TRBD1. The length of the CDR3 is 15 residues. V shed 4 bases, J shed 8 bases, and the junction held 12 bases outside the gene matches. Germline CDR1 MNHEY, CDR2 SMNVEV (reference sequence).